This entry lists 24 T cell receptor beta chains sequenced from one sample in a study of metastatic and nonmetastatic thyroid tumors. Thyroid surgery was performed in patients who had received no treatment beforehand. TCRdb recomputed clones from the PCR reads via MiXCR. The sample carries 4,300 or so clones, around a third recorded once. Material for sequencing was adjacent normal tissue. The receptors stem from a male donor with papillary thyroid cancer or a benign thyroid nodule (not recorded which). Some clones in this sample may be carry-over from other donors' samples.

With regard to this clone: Relative to the germline gene, one junction end is altered; a read error may explain this. The CDR3 DNA sequence: TGCAGTGCGCCCCGCGTGGGCAGTATCTCCCACGAGCAGTACTTC. Its translation: CSAPRVGSISHEQYF. The V and J genes are TRBV20-1 and TRBJ2-7; D is uncertain. Germline V gene lookup returns CDR1 DFQATT and CDR2 SNEGSKA (reference sequence). The CDR3 spans 15 residues.

In this sample, this clone turned up a few times. This sequence joins TRBV6-1 and TRBJ1-2; D unclear. CDR1 MNHNS and CDR2 SASEGT come from the germline V gene. Trimming stripped 11 bases from V and 8 bases from J, with 18 bases between. The CDR3 contains 12 residues. The CDR3 DNA sequence: TGTGCCGCCGCCAGGCGGGTAGAGGGCTACACCTTC. Amino acid sequence: CAAARRVEGYTF.

By proportion, this clone is medium-sized. The chain employs TRBV6-4 and TRBJ2-2; D not resolved. The CDR3 is 19 residues long. V was clipped by 0 bases and J by 0 bases, with 17 bases between them. The V gene's germline CDR1 is MRHNA and CDR2 SNTAGT. CDR3 in DNA: TGTGCCAGCAGTGACTCTGTGTTTGTTACAGAGGCGAACACCGGGGAGCTGTTTTTT. The encoded protein is CASSDSVFVTEANTGELFF.

This clone was counted many times. One end of the junction is discordant with germline, which a read error may explain. This chain connects TRBV27 to TRBJ1-1; weak D call: TRBD1 (6 bases). CDR1 and CDR2 (germline): MNHEY, SMNVEV (reference sequence). This CDR3 comprises 13 residues. The CDR3 spells CPSSLGRGTEAVF. Written as DNA, the CDR3 is TGTCCCAGCAGTTTAGGCAGGGGAACTGAAGCTGTGTTT.

The gene calls are TRBV30 and TRBJ2-1; D ambiguous. Germline V CDR1 and CDR2: GTSNPN, SVGIG (reference sequence). This CDR3 spans 14 amino acids. Trimming took 0 bases from V and 4 from J, leaving 10 bases between them. The CDR3 nucleotides are TGTGCCTGGAGTGTGTCGGCCGGATACAATGAGCAGTTCTTC. As protein: CAWSVSAGYNEQFF.

The chain carries TRBV27 and TRBJ1-2; 7 bases are a match to TRBD1. The CDR3 runs 13 residues. Germline CDR1 is MNHEY and CDR2 is SMNVEV (reference sequence). V lost 4 bases, J lost 4 bases, and 3 bases stayed unmatched. The CDR3, as DNA: TGTGCCAGCAGTTACGGGACAGCCTATGGCTACACCTTC. It is translated as CASSYGTAYGYTF.

This clone is medium-sized in the sample. The chain is built from TRBV7-9 and TRBJ2-7, with 7 bases identical to TRBD2. The trim removed 2 bases at V and 7 bases at J, leaving 2 bases unmatched. There are 12 residues in the CDR3. Germline CDR1 is SEHNR and CDR2 is FQNEAQ (reference sequence). The CDR3 sequence is CASSLWEGEQYF. The CDR3 DNA sequence: TGTGCCAGCAGCTTATGGGAGGGGGAGCAGTACTTC.

This clone was seen only once. The rearrangement links TRBV5-1 to TRBJ2-4; 10 positions match TRBD2. The J call may be faulty, since TRBJ2-5 better matches the DNA end. Germline V gene sequence: CDR1 SGHRS, CDR2 YFSETQ. The CDR3 spans 16 residues. CDR3 region: CASSLLKREGRETQYF. The CDR3 DNA reads as TGCGCCAGCAGCTTGTTAAAGCGGGAGGGCCGAGAGACCCAGTACTTC.

The chain employs TRBV7-3 and TRBJ2-7, with D possibly called TRBD1 or TRBD2 (5 bases each). CDR1 and CDR2 (germline): SGHTA, FQGTGA. Trimming took off 2 bases at V and 7 bases at J, with 24 bases between the two ends. This CDR3 has 17 residues. In DNA, the CDR3 is TGTGCCAGCAGCTTAGACGGGTTGGGGGACGACCCATTAGAGCAGTACTTC. It specifies CASSLDGLGDDPLEQYF.

This clone was seen more than once but under ten times. The chain combines TRBV5-1 with TRBJ2-7, with 9 nucleotides matching TRBD2. Germline CDR1 reads SGHRS; CDR2 reads YFSETQ. V lost 3 bases, J lost 1 base, and 14 bases stayed unmatched. CDR3 length: 18 amino acids. Here the CDR3 DNA reads TGCGCCAGCAGCTCATATGGCGGGAGGGCCGGGAGGTCCTACGAGCAGTACTTC. It is translated as CASSSYGGRAGRSYEQYF. The full variable domain, its missing parts supplied by reference TRBV5-1 and TRBJ2-7, is KAGVTQTPRYLIKTRGQQVTLSCSPISGHRSVSWYQQTPGQGLQFLFEYFSETQRNKGNFPGRFSGRQFSNSRSEMNVSTLELGDSALYLCASSSYGGRAGRSYEQYFGPGTRLTVT.

The chain is built from TRBV11-2 and TRBJ1-5; a possible D gene is TRBD1 (5 bases). V was cut by 9 bases and J by 1 base, with 13 bases left in between. This CDR3 comprises 14 residues. Germline CDR1 is SGHAT and CDR2 is FQNNGV. This chain's CDR3 is CASSMGPSNQPQHF. The CDR3 nucleotides read TGTGCCAGTAGTATGGGACCGAGCAATCAGCCCCAGCATTTT.

The CDR3 DNA is TGTGCCAGCAGTTACAATATAGACCTAACCTACGAGCAGTACTTC. Translation: CASSYNIDLTYEQYF. V gene TRBV6-2 or TRBV6-3 combines with J gene TRBJ2-7; D is undetermined. Germline V gene data show CDR1 as MNHEY and CDR2 as SVGEGT. CDR3 length: 15 residues. V was cut by 2 bases and J by 2 bases, with 13 bases left in between.

By proportion, this clone is large. The CDR3 bases are TGCGCCAGCAGCTTGGTTCCCATCGCGAACACCGGGGAGCTGTTTTTT. This gives the protein CASSLVPIANTGELFF. This sequence joins TRBV5-1 and TRBJ2-2; unclear D gene. Trimming removed 0 bases at V and 0 bases at J, with 9 bases between. The CDR3 runs to 16 residues. Germline-derived CDR1 and CDR2 are SGHRS and YFSETQ. The entire variable domain, with the rest obtained from reference TRBV5-1 and TRBJ2-2, is as follows: KAGVTQTPRYLIKTRGQQVTLSCSPISGHRSVSWYQQTPGQGLQFLFEYFSETQRNKGNFPGRFSGRQFSNSRSEMNVSTLELGDSALYLCASSLVPIANTGELFFGEGSRLTVL.

The chain couples TRBV20-1 to TRBJ1-2; no reliable D call. This CDR3 comprises 16 residues. V was pared by 3 bases and J by 6 bases, with 23 bases between. Germline CDR1 reads DFQATT; CDR2 reads SNEGSKA (reference sequence). The CDR3 DNA reads as TGCAGTGCTAGGTCCATATTGGAGGGAATAGGAAATGGCTACACCTTC. This encodes CSARSILEGIGNGYTF.

The V gene is TRBV9, the J gene TRBJ2-1; possibly TRBD1 for D (6 bases). This CDR3 is 14 amino acids long. Trimming left V 4 bases short and J 5 bases short, with 13 bases between. Germline V gives CDR1 SGDLS, CDR2 YYNGEE. The CDR3 sequence is CASSLQGSNNEQFF. CDR3 coding DNA: TGTGCCAGCAGCCTACAGGGAAGCAACAATGAGCAGTTCTTC.

The CDR3 sequence is CAWSGQGVLNTEAFF. In DNA form, the CDR3 reads TGTGCCTGGAGTGGACAGGGAGTGTTGAACACTGAAGCTTTCTTT. This chain uses TRBV30 with TRBJ1-1; TRBD1 matches at 7 bases. V trimming: 1 base; J trimming: 0 bases; junction bases outside the gene matches: 5. Germline CDR1 and CDR2: GTSNPN and SVGIG (reference sequence). This CDR3 contains 15 residues.

This clone was seen more than once but under ten times. The chain uses TRBV24-1 and TRBJ2-1, with 9 bases that match TRBD1. V trimming: 2 bases; J trimming: 1 base; junction bases outside the gene matches: 14. There are 20 residues in the CDR3. CDR1 is KGHDR and CDR2 is SFDVKD in the germline V gene. CDR3 sequence reads: CATSDSLGTGNPRSYNEQFF. In nucleotides, the CDR3 is TGTGCCACCAGTGATTCCCTGGGGACAGGGAATCCAAGATCCTACAATGAGCAGTTCTTC.

V gene TRBV11-1 combines with J gene TRBJ2-7, with TRBD1 matching over 8 bases. Germline CDR1 SGHAT, CDR2 FQDESV (reference sequence). This CDR3 contains 17 residues. V shed 5 bases, J shed 1 base, and the junction held 13 bases outside the gene matches. The CDR3: CASSHPGTGGPSYEQYF. DNA for the CDR3: TGTGCCAGCAGCCACCCGGGAACAGGGGGACCTTCCTACGAGCAGTACTTC.

V and J are TRBV5-1 and TRBJ1-5; D not certain. The CDR3 runs 14 residues. Germline values: CDR1 SGHRS, CDR2 YFSETQ. V dropped 4 bases and J dropped 2 bases, with 10 bases sitting between them. CDR3 loop: CASSPTAGNQPQHF. Written as DNA, the CDR3 is TGCGCCAGCAGCCCGACGGCAGGCAATCAGCCCCAGCATTTT.

The V gene is TRBV4-3, the J gene TRBJ2-3; 8 bases are a match to TRBD1. This CDR3 is 16 amino acids long. J was trimmed by 2 bases and V by 3 bases; bases with no gene match: 7. Germline-derived CDR1 and CDR2 are LGHNA and YSLEER. CDR3 amino acids: CASSHADRGYTDTQYF. For the CDR3, the DNA is TGCGCCAGCAGCCACGCAGACAGGGGCTACACAGATACGCAGTATTTT.

The V and J genes are TRBV20-1 and TRBJ2-7; D could derive from TRBD1 or TRBD2 (5 bases each). Germline-derived CDR1 and CDR2 are DFQATT and SNEGSKA (reference sequence). Trimming took 2 bases from V and 2 from J, leaving 10 bases between them. This CDR3 has 13 amino acids. In nucleotides, the CDR3 is TGCAGTGCTAGACAGGGACCTCCCTACGAGCAGTACTTC. Its protein is CSARQGPPYEQYF.

The chain employs TRBV11-2 and TRBJ2-7; 8 bases align to TRBD2. Trimming took 5 bases from V and 6 from J; bases not matched to a gene: 15. The CDR3 loop spans 16 amino acids. The germline V gene has CDR1 SGHAT and CDR2 FQNNGV. The CDR3 bases are TGTGCCAGCAGCCGTATCATGACTAGCGCGCCTGGCGAGCAGTACTTC. This translates into CASSRIMTSAPGEQYF.

This clone came up a few times. The chain couples TRBV11-1 to TRBJ2-7; 9 nucleotides match TRBD2. This CDR3 has 17 residues. Trimming removed 6 bases from V and 6 bases from J; junction bases left unmatched: 18. The germline gives CDR1 SGHAT, CDR2 FQDESV (reference sequence). The CDR3 nucleotides are TGTGCCAGCAGTACGATATTGGCATCTAGCGGGAAAGTCGAGCAGTACTTC. It encodes CASSTILASSGKVEQYF. The full variable domain, with the rest looked up from reference TRBV11-1 and TRBJ2-7, is EAEVAQSPRYKITEKSQAVAFWCDPISGHATLYWYRQILGQGPELLVQFQDESVVDDSQLPKDRFSAERLKGVDSTLKIQPAELGDSAMYLCASSTILASSGKVEQYFGPGTRLTVT.

This chain connects TRBV12-3 or TRBV12-4 to TRBJ1-5; TRBD1 is a possible D gene (6 bases). The CDR3 runs to 14 residues. Trimming took 6 bases from V and 4 from J, leaving 13 bases between them. This CDR3 is CASRYRDINQPQHF. CDR3 nucleotide sequence: TGTGCCAGCAGGTACCGGGACATAAATCAGCCCCAGCATTTT.